Listed here are 19 T cell receptor beta chains from one sample, sequenced in a study of cytomegalovirus exposure and HLA in healthy donors. Use of 60 Vbeta and 13 Jbeta primers characterized the PCR. Profiling relied on immunoSEQ multiplex PCR, and the TCRdb table lists in-frame clones only, not all of them. The table lists 100,000 to 150,000 clones, roughly 80% of them singletons, with more than 3% in the top ten. Sequencing was carried out using PBMCs. These TCRs come from a woman in her 50s in good health and CMV-seronegative.

The chain carries TRBV9 and TRBJ2-5, with 8 bases fitting TRBD2. V shed 4 bases, J shed 2 bases, and the junction held 10 bases outside the gene matches. The CDR3 runs 16 residues. Germline lookup yields CDR1 SGDLS and CDR2 YYNGEE. The CDR3 nucleotides read TGTGCCAGCAGCACTCAGGCCGCTAGCGGGCAAGAGACCCAGTACTTC. This gives the protein CASSTQAASGQETQYF.

Worth noting for this clone: One end of the junction varies from germline; a read error may be responsible. The V and J genes are TRBV7-9 and TRBJ2-6, with D possibly being TRBD1 or TRBD2 (5 bases each). Germline V lookup: CDR1 SEHNR, CDR2 FQNEAQ (reference sequence). This CDR3 comprises 17 residues. The CDR3 nucleotides read TGTTCCAGCAGCTTAGGGGAGTCGGGCTCTGGGGCCAACGTCCTGACTTTC. Protein: CSSSLGESGSGANVLTF.

V usage is TRBV30 and J usage is TRBJ1-5, with a possible D match to TRBD1 (5 bases). CDR1 is GTSNPN, CDR2 SVGIG, per germline (reference sequence). With 0 bases removed from V and 6 bases from J, the gap between germline ends came to 12 bases. The CDR3 contains 14 residues. The CDR3 sequence: CAWSVGGVGQPQHF. The CDR3 coding sequence is TGTGCCTGGAGTGTCGGGGGGGTTGGTCAGCCCCAGCATTTT.

This chain uses TRBV28 with TRBJ2-5; TRBD1 matches 12 bases. TRBJ2-7 matches the DNA end more closely, so the J call is doubtful. CDR1 is MDHEN and CDR2 is SYDVKM in the germline V gene. The CDR3 totals 16 residues. The CDR3 DNA reads TGTGCCAGCAGCCCCACCGGGACAGGGGGCCGGGACGAGCAGTACTTC. Its protein is CASSPTGTGGRDEQYF.

The V and J genes are TRBV7-8 and TRBJ1-5; tentative D call: TRBD1 (6 bases). The CDR3 length is 16 residues. Trimming shortened V by 1 base and J by 5 bases, and 15 bases separated the two germline ends. Germline assignment: CDR1 SGHVS and CDR2 FQNEAQ. DNA for the CDR3: TGTGCCAGCAGCTTAGACGAACCAGGGGTCGATCAGCCCCAGCATTTT. Its protein product is CASSLDEPGVDQPQHF.

The chain joins TRBV6-5 to TRBJ2-1, with TRBD2 as a possible D gene (6 bases). V was trimmed by 0 bases and J by 10 bases, leaving 10 bases between them. This CDR3 spans 13 amino acids. Germline CDR1 reads MNHEY; CDR2 reads SVGAGI. CDR3 nucleotide sequence: TGTGCCAGCAGTTACTCAGCGGGTCGGGAGCAGTTCTTC. Translated, it gives CASSYSAGREQFF.

This chain connects TRBV19 to TRBJ2-1, with D possibly matching TRBD2 (5 bases). V lost 1 base, J lost 6 bases, and 13 bases lay in between. The CDR3 spans 15 residues. Germline CDR1 reads LNHDA; CDR2 reads SQIVND (reference sequence). The CDR3 sequence: CASSIASPASNEQFF. For the CDR3, the DNA is TGTGCCAGTAGTATAGCTAGCCCGGCCAGCAATGAGCAGTTCTTC.

The rearrangement joins TRBV7-8 to TRBJ2-3; 7 nucleotides line up with TRBD2. Germline assignment: CDR1 SGHVS and CDR2 FQNEAQ. CDR3 length equals 15 residues. V shed 5 bases, J shed 0 bases, and the junction held 5 bases outside the gene matches. CDR3 loop: CASSQGAGSTDTQYF. The CDR3 DNA reads as TGTGCCAGCAGCCAGGGAGCGGGGAGCACAGATACGCAGTATTTT. Combining the CDR3 with reference TRBV7-8 and TRBJ2-3 gives the whole variable domain GAGVSQSPRYKVAKRGQDVALRCDPISGHVSLFWYQQALGQGPEFLTYFQNEAQLDKSGLPSDRFFAERPEGSVSTLKIQRTQQEDSAVYLCASSQGAGSTDTQYFGPGTRLTVL.

This clone occurred once. The chain joins TRBV30 to TRBJ1-6; 7 bases are a match to TRBD1. Germline V gives CDR1 GTSNPN, CDR2 SVGIG (reference sequence). This CDR3 spans 13 amino acids. The junction had 4 bases not matched to a gene; V was cut back by 5 bases and J by 6 bases. The CDR3 region has the DNA TGTGCCTGGGGACAGGCCCTTAATTCACCCCTCCACTTT. Protein sequence: CAWGQALNSPLHF.

This CDR3 is CASSFSPGGIGELFF. Written as DNA, the CDR3 is TGTGCCAGCAGCTTTTCTCCAGGGGGTATCGGGGAGCTGTTTTTT. V is TRBV5-4 and J is TRBJ2-2; TRBD1 matches at 7 bases. There are 15 residues in the CDR3. With 2 bases clipped from V and 7 bases from J, the junction kept 8 bases outside the gene matches. Germline CDR1 is SGHNT and CDR2 is YYREEE (reference sequence).

V and J are TRBV7-9 and TRBJ2-3, with D possibly matching TRBD2 (5 bases). This CDR3 is built from 16 residues. Germline assignment: CDR1 SEHNR and CDR2 FQNEAQ (reference sequence). V was cut by 5 bases and J by 4 bases, with 19 bases left in between. CDR3 nucleotides: TGTGCCAGCAGCCACCTTCTTCGAGTGGGAGCAGATACGCAGTATTTT. As protein: CASSHLLRVGADTQYF. The full variable domain, completed using reference TRBV7-9 and TRBJ2-3, is DTGVSQNPRHKITKRGQNVTFRCDPISEHNRLYWYRQTLGQGPEFLTYFQNEAQLEKSRLLSDRFSAERPKGSFSTLEIQRTEQGDSAMYLCASSHLLRVGADTQYFGPGTRLTVL.

The gene calls are TRBV15 and TRBJ2-7, with unresolved D. The CDR3 runs 13 residues. Germline CDR1 reads LNHNV; CDR2 reads YYDKDF (reference sequence). The V end lost 3 bases, the J end lost 7 bases, and 13 bases lay between the germline ends. CDR3 nucleotides: TGTGCCACCAGCAGTAGCTTTATCGGAGAGCAGTACTTC. Its protein product is CATSSSFIGEQYF. The full variable domain, completed using reference TRBV15 and TRBJ2-7, is DAMVIQNPRYQVTQFGKPVTLSCSQTLNHNVMYWYQQKSSQAPKLLFHYYDKDFNNEADTPDNFQSRRPNTSFCFLDIRSPGLGDTAMYLCATSSSFIGEQYFGPGTRLTVT.

The chain is built from TRBV6-5 and TRBJ2-7; D might be TRBD1 (5 bases). From germline, CDR1 is MNHEY and CDR2 SVGAGI. The CDR3 runs 12 residues. The V gene lost 7 bases and the J gene lost 1 base, with 8 bases spanning the gap. CDR3 residues: CASTGQSYEQYF. DNA for the CDR3: TGTGCCAGCACAGGGCAATCCTACGAGCAGTACTTC.

This clone was seen once. The rearrangement joins TRBV5-4 to TRBJ2-6; D may be TRBD1 (6 bases). This CDR3 comprises 15 residues. CDR1 is SGHNT, CDR2 YYREEE, per germline (reference sequence). The germline V and J ends were trimmed by 0 bases and 4 bases, with 8 bases remaining between them. CDR3 protein: CASSLVGAGANVLTF. CDR3 coding DNA: TGTGCCAGCAGCTTGGTGGGGGCCGGGGCCAACGTCCTGACTTTC.

The rearrangement links TRBV5-6 to TRBJ1-5, with D uncertain. The CDR3 runs to 17 residues. Germline values: CDR1 SGHDT, CDR2 YYEEEE. The V and J ends lost 0 bases and 5 bases respectively, with 18 bases between them. As DNA, the CDR3 is TGTGCCAGCAGCTTGGGGTGGGGAGTGGAGGTTGATCAGCCCCAGCATTTT. The encoded protein is CASSLGWGVEVDQPQHF.

This sequence joins TRBV11-2 and TRBJ2-2; D unresolved. Germline CDR1 is SGHAT and CDR2 is FQNNGV. The CDR3 totals 13 residues. The ends were cut back, 2 bases at V and 5 bases at J, with 6 bases in the middle. In DNA, the CDR3 is TGTGCCAGCAGCTTACAAGCTACCGGGGAGCTGTTTTTT. Translating gives CASSLQATGELFF. Drawing the rest from reference TRBV11-2 and TRBJ2-2, the complete variable domain is EAGVAQSPRYKIIEKRQSVAFWCNPISGHATLYWYQQILGQGPKLLIQFQNNGVVDDSQLPKDRFSAERLKGVDSTLKIQPAKLEDSAVYLCASSLQATGELFFGEGSRLTVL.

V and J are TRBV7-9 and TRBJ2-5; TRBD2 matches at 12 bases. There are 14 residues in the CDR3. Germline V lookup: CDR1 SEHNR, CDR2 FQNEAQ (reference sequence). Trimming removed 5 bases from V and 3 bases from J; junction bases left unmatched: 1. This CDR3 reads CASSRTSGKETQYF. DNA for the CDR3: TGTGCCAGCAGCCGGACTAGCGGGAAAGAGACCCAGTACTTC.

The V and J genes are TRBV6-5 and TRBJ1-1; D may be TRBD1 (6 bases). CDR3 length equals 14 residues. Trimming cost V 7 bases and J 1 base, with 13 bases left between them. The germline CDR1 and CDR2 sequences are MNHEY and SVGAGI. CDR3 loop: CASKPGQTNTEAFF. CDR3 sequence (DNA): TGTGCCAGCAAACCAGGACAGACGAACACTGAAGCTTTCTTT.

CDR3 residues: CASVLGLTTSGTGVAQYF. DNA of the CDR3: TGTGCCAGCGTACTGGGCCTCACTACTAGCGGGACGGGGGTGGCGCAGTATTTT. J is TRBJ2-3 and V is TRBV11-2, with TRBD2 matching 10 bases. The germline V gene encodes CDR1 SGHAT and CDR2 FQNNGV. After removal of 8 bases from V and 10 bases from J, the junction contained 24 bases not matched to a gene. This CDR3 region has 18 residues.